This is a list of T cell receptor beta chains from one sample in a study of Ad26.COV2.S vaccination and SARS-CoV-2 variants. Repertoires were generated with immunoSEQ multiplex PCR, while TCRdb's copy carries only in-frame clones and drops some. The data contain some 320,000 clones, about 86% of them seen just once; the ten biggest clones take up approximately 2%. Specimen: peripheral blood, collected in a trial of Ad26.COV2.S vaccine versus placebo. These receptors were obtained from a person aged 18-65 years who received the Ad26.COV2.S COVID-19 vaccine or a placebo. Each CDR3 is given with its conserved first and last residue. Fields, in order: V gene, J gene, D gene, clone size, CDR3 length, CDR3 protein, CDR3 DNA. D genes are given only for firm matches. Clone size appears in some rows only: once, few, many, or a class for an expanded clone.

TRBV11-2	TRBJ2-5	TRBD1	NA	14	CASSPGTAQETQYF	TGTGCCAGCAGCCCAGGGACAGCCCAAGAGACCCAGTACTTC
TRBV19	TRBJ1-5	NA	NA	19	CASSSTLVGRPYSNQPQHF	TGTGCCAGTAGTTCGACCCTCGTGGGTAGGCCATATAGCAATCAGCCCCAGCATTTT
TRBV10-3	TRBJ2-2	TRBD2	NA	14	CAAAAGGNTGELFF	TGTGCCGCCGCGGCGGGGGGAAACACCGGGGAGCTGTTTTTT
TRBV19	TRBJ2-1	NA	NA	11	CATRARNEQFF	TGTGCCACCAGGGCCCGCAATGAGCAGTTCTTC
TRBV7-6	TRBJ2-3	TRBD2	NA	15	CASSQGLGGRDTQYF	TGTGCCAGCAGCCAGGGACTAGGGGGTAGGGATACGCAGTATTTT
TRBV2	TRBJ1-5	NA	NA	13	CARTYSWYQPQHF	TGTGCCAGAACTTATTCCTGGTATCAGCCCCAGCATTTT
TRBV7-9	TRBJ1-6	TRBD1	few	15	CASSLGTGVNSPLHF	TGTGCCAGCAGCTTAGGAACAGGGGTTAATTCACCCCTCCACTTT
TRBV5-4	TRBJ1-1	TRBD1	NA	14	CASSRQGRDTEAFF	TGTGCCAGCAGCAGACAGGGACGGGACACTGAAGCTTTCTTT
TRBV7-8	TRBJ2-3	NA	NA	14	CASSAGASTDTQYF	TGTGCCAGCTCCGCAGGGGCAAGCACAGATACGCAGTATTTT
TRBV5-6	TRBJ1-2	TRBD1	NA	15	CASSLRTGRDYGYTF	TGTGCCAGCAGCTTGAGGACAGGGAGGGACTATGGCTACACCTTC
TRBV12-3/TRBV12-4	TRBJ2-5	NA	NA	12	CASSLREETQYF	TGTGCCAGCTCTTTACGGGAAGAGACCCAGTACTTC
TRBV11-2	TRBJ2-5	NA	NA	17	CASSLDGGYRGGETQYF	TGTGCCAGCAGCTTAGATGGCGGGTACAGGGGGGGGGAGACCCAGTACTTC
TRBV19	TRBJ1-2	TRBD1	NA	15	CASRPWDRADYGYTF	TGTGCCAGTCGCCCCTGGGACAGGGCCGACTATGGCTACACCTTC
TRBV15	TRBJ1-2	TRBD1	NA	13	CATSVDRVYGYTF	TGTGCCACCAGCGTTGACAGGGTCTATGGCTACACCTTC
TRBV20-1	TRBJ1-6	NA	NA	15	CSANERFQPNSPLHF	TGCAGTGCTAATGAAAGGTTTCAGCCTAATTCACCCCTCCACTTT
TRBV5-5	TRBJ2-2	NA	once	15	CASSFRTQNTGELFF	TGTGCCAGCAGCTTCAGGACCCAGAACACCGGGGAGCTGTTTTTT
TRBV5-1	TRBJ2-3	NA	NA	16	CASGLGASSSTDTQYF	TGCGCCAGCGGACTGGGGGCTAGCTCTAGCACAGATACGCAGTATTTT
TRBV4-3	TRBJ2-5	NA	NA	13	CASSQETGSTQYF	TGCGCCAGCAGCCAAGAAACGGGATCGACCCAGTACTTC
TRBV16	TRBJ1-6	TRBD1	few	15	CASSPGTGGASPLHF	TGTGCCAGCAGCCCGGGGACAGGGGGCGCTTCACCCCTCCACTTT
TRBV18	TRBJ2-7	NA	NA	12	CASSPQGGEQYF	TGTGCCAGCTCACCACAGGGGGGTGAGCAGTACTTC
TRBV19	TRBJ1-5	TRBD1	NA	14	CASSILGGYQPQHF	TGTGCCAGTAGTATACTAGGGGGCTATCAGCCCCAGCATTTT
TRBV10-1	TRBJ1-4	NA	NA	17	CASSKGGGSYPNEKLFF	TGCGCCAGCAGTAAAGGGGGAGGGTCCTACCCTAATGAAAAACTGTTTTTT
TRBV7-2	TRBJ1-3	NA	NA	14	CASSFQGDRNTIYF	TGTGCCAGCAGCTTCCAAGGGGATAGAAACACCATATATTTT
TRBV19	TRBJ2-4	NA	NA	17	CASSIRGTPLTKNIQYF	TGTGCCAGTAGTATACGGGGCACCCCTTTAACCAAAAACATTCAGTACTTC
TRBV11-1	TRBJ2-7	NA	NA	12	CASSFIRAEQYF	TGTGCCAGCAGCTTTATCAGGGCCGAGCAGTACTTC
TRBV19	TRBJ1-5	NA	NA	17	CASSSSRRVQGNQPQHF	TGTGCCAGTAGTTCCTCTCGGAGGGTGCAGGGGAATCAGCCCCAGCATTTT
TRBV7-6	TRBJ1-1	NA	NA	15	CASSLEGRMNTEAFF	TGTGCCAGCAGCTTGGAGGGGCGGATGAACACTGAAGCTTTCTTT
TRBV6-1	TRBJ2-1	NA	NA	13	CASSPPGGGEQFF	TGTGCCAGCAGCCCCCCGGGGGGCGGTGAGCAGTTCTTC
TRBV2	TRBJ2-3	TRBD1	NA	15	CASRHGTGGTDTQYF	TGTGCCAGCAGGCATGGGACAGGGGGCACAGATACGCAGTATTTT
TRBV6-1	TRBJ2-1	NA	many	18	CASSGADPDTLPYNEQFF	TGTGCCAGCAGTGGGGCGGATCCCGATACCCTACCCTACAATGAGCAGTTCTTC
TRBV24-1	TRBJ2-2	NA	NA	11	CATSARGELFF	TGTGCCACCAGTGCGAGGGGGGAGCTGTTTTTT
TRBV19	TRBJ2-2	TRBD1	few	15	CASSPRGMNTGELFF	TGTGCCAGTAGTCCCAGGGGGATGAACACCGGGGAGCTGTTTTTT
TRBV5-4	TRBJ1-6	NA	NA	15	CASSLGPGWSSPLHF	TGTGCCAGCAGCTTGGGTCCGGGTTGGAGTTCACCCCTCCACTTT
TRBV14	TRBJ1-1	NA	NA	16	CASSHVEERLNTEAFF	TGTGCCAGCAGCCACGTGGAGGAGCGACTGAACACTGAAGCTTTCTTT
TRBV7-8	TRBJ1-5	NA	NA	13	CASSLGRDQPQHF	TGTGCCAGCAGCTTAGGCAGGGATCAGCCCCAGCATTTT
TRBV2	TRBJ2-3	TRBD2	few	14	CACPEAGGTDTQYF	TGTGCCTGTCCTGAGGCGGGAGGGACAGATACGCAGTATTTT
TRBV2	TRBJ1-2	NA	NA	14	CASSEYREDYGYTF	TGTGCCAGCAGTGAATACAGGGAGGACTATGGCTACACCTTC
TRBV19	TRBJ1-3	NA	NA	15	CASSNPDHSGNTIYF	TGTGCCAGTAGTAACCCAGACCACTCTGGAAACACCATATATTTT
TRBV9	TRBJ2-7	TRBD1	NA	15	CASSPGTGSLYEQYF	TGTGCCAGCAGCCCTGGGACAGGTTCCCTCTACGAGCAGTACTTC
TRBV9	TRBJ2-2	TRBD2	NA	16	CASSVDPSGSTGELFF	TGTGCCAGCAGCGTAGATCCTAGCGGGAGCACCGGGGAGCTGTTTTTT
TRBV3-1/TRBV3-2	TRBJ2-7	NA	NA	15	CASSQEPQGVYEQYF	TGTGCCAGCAGCCAAGAACCCCAGGGAGTATACGAGCAGTACTTC
TRBV6-5	TRBJ1-2	NA	NA	15	CASSLVGAGGYGYTF	TGTGCCAGCAGCCTCGTGGGGGCGGGGGGCTATGGCTACACCTTC
TRBV7-8	TRBJ2-1	NA	NA	13	CASSRGYYNEQFF	TGTGCCAGCAGCCGCGGGTACTACAATGAGCAGTTCTTC
TRBV7-2	TRBJ2-2	TRBD1	NA	16	CASSLGGQMGTGELFF	TGTGCCAGCAGCTTAGGGGGACAGATGGGTACCGGGGAGCTGTTTTTT
TRBV19	TRBJ2-5	NA	NA	14	CASSNQGPQETQYF	TGTGCCAGTAGTAACCAGGGACCACAAGAGACCCAGTACTTC
TRBV4-1	TRBJ1-2	TRBD1	NA	14	CASSQGTGVGGYTF	TGCGCCAGCAGCCAAGGGACAGGGGTTGGAGGCTACACCTTC
TRBV5-1	TRBJ2-7	NA	NA	13	CASSSGVYYEQYF	TGCGCCAGCAGCTCAGGGGTCTATTACGAGCAGTACTTC
TRBV18	TRBJ1-5	NA	few	13	CASSPSGNQPQHF	TGTGCCAGCTCACCCTCAGGGAATCAGCCCCAGCATTTT
TRBV11-2	TRBJ1-1	NA	NA	15	CASRDEYSPNTEAFF	TGTGCCAGCAGGGATGAGTACAGCCCAAACACTGAAGCTTTCTTT
TRBV7-9	TRBJ1-6	NA	NA	15	CASKEPPLDNSPLHF	TGTGCCAGCAAGGAGCCTCCTCTAGATAATTCACCCCTCCACTTT
TRBV27	TRBJ1-1	NA	NA	15	CASSLDILKGTEAFF	TGTGCCAGCAGTTTAGACATCCTGAAGGGCACTGAAGCTTTCTTT
TRBV7-9	TRBJ2-7	NA	NA	17	CASSSPFMRRDLHEQYF	TGTGCCAGCAGCTCCCCCTTCATGCGACGCGACCTCCACGAGCAGTACTTC
TRBV7-3	TRBJ2-2	TRBD2	NA	17	CASSSNPAGGTTGELFF	TGTGCCAGCAGCTCGAATCCAGCGGGGGGTACTACCGGGGAGCTGTTTTTT